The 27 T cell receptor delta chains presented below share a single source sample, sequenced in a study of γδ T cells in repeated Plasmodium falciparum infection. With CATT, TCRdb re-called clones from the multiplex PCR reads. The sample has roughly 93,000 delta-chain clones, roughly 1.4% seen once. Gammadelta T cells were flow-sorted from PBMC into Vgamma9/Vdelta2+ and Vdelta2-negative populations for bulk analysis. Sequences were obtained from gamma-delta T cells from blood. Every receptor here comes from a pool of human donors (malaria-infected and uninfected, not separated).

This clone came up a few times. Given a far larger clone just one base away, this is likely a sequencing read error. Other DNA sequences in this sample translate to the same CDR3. The CDR3 coding sequence is TGTGCCCTTGGGGAAAAGGTCCTACGTGCGTTTGAGTTCTGGGGATACTGTTCAGATAAACTCATCTTT. It translates to CALGEKVLRAFEFWGYCSDKLIF. The chain carries TRDV1 and TRDJ1; 8 bases agree with TRDD3. As TCRdb names no J gene, one was assigned here on the basis of a DNA match to germline. Germline values: CDR1 TSWWSYY, CDR2 QGS. The CDR3 spans 23 residues.

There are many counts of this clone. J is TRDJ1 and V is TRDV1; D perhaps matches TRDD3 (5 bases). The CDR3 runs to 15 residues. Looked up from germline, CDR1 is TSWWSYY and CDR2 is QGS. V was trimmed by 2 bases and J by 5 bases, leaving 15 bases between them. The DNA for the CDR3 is TGTGCTCTTGGGGAAGGGGAGTGCCCCAGGGATAAACTCATCTTT. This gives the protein CALGEGECPRDKLIF.

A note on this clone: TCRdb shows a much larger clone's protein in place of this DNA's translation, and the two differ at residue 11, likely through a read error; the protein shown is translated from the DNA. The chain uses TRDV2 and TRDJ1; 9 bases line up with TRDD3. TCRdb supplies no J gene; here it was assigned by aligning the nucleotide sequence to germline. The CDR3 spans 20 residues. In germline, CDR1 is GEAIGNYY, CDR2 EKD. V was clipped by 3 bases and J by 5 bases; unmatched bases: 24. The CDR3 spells CACDVLPTGGRGFSVDKLIF. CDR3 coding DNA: TGTGCCTGTGACGTCCTCCCCACTGGGGGACGGGGGTTTTCAGTGGATAAACTCATCTTT.

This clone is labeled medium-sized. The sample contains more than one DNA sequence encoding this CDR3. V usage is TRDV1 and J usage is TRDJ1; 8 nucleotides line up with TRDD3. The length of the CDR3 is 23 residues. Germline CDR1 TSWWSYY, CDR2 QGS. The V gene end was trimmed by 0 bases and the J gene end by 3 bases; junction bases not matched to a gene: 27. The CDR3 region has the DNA TGTGCTCTTGGGGAACTACCCTGCCTTCCCAAGACTCTCTGGGGGACCCCTCCCGATAAACTCATCTTT. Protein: CALGELPCLPKTLWGTPPDKLIF.

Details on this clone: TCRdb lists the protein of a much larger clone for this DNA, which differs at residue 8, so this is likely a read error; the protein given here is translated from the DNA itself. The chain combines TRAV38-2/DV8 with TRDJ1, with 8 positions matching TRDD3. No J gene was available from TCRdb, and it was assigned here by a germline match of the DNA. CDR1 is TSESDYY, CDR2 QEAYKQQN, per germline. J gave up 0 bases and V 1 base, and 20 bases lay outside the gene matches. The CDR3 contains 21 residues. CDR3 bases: TGTGCTTATAGGAGCCACTTCCCACATCGGGGATACTCCTTTTACACCGATAAACTCATCTTT. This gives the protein CAYRSHFPHRGYSFYTDKLIF.

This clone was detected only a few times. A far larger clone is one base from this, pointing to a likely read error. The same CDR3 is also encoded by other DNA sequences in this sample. CDR3 nucleotides: TGTGCTCTTGGGGAACCCCTATCCCTTCCTCTCCTTTACTGGGGGATCTCGTATAAACTCATCTTC. This translates into CALGEPLSLPLLYWGISYKLIF. The V gene call reads TRDV1; no J gene was called; the table gives TRDD3 as D, unverified against the DNA. This CDR3 spans 22 amino acids. CDR1 and CDR2 (germline): TSWWSYY, QGS.

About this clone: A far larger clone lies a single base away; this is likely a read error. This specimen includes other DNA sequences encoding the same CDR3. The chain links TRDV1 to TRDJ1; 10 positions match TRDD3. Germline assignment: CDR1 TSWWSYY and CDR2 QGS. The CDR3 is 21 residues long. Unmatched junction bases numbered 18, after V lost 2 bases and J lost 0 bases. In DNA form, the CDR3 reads TGTGCTCTTGGGGAATGCCACCTGGACCGCGGGGGATACGGGTACACCGATAAACTCATCTTT. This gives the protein CALGECHLDRGGYGYTDKLIF.

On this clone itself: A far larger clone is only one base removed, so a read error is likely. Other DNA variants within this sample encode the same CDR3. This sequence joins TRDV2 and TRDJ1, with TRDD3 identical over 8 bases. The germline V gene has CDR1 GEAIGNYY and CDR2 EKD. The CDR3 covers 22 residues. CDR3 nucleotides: TGCGCCTGTGACAGCCTGACTGGGGGGGACTCTGCAACTCTCAGCGTACCCGATAAACTCATCTTT. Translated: CACDSLTGGDSATLSVPDKLIF.

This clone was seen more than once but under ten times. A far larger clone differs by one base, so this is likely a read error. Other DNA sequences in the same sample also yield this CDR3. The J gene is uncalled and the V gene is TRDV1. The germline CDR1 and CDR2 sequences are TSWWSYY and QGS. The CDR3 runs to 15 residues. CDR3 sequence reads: CALGGHLPAVDKLIF. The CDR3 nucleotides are TGTGCTCTTGGGGGTCACCTTCCCGCAGTCGATAAACTTATCTTT.

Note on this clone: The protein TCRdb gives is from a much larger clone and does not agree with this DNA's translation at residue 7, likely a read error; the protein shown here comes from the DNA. CDR3 loop: CACDTLNWGITNLTAQLFF. Written as DNA, the CDR3 is TGTGCCTGTGACACTTTAAACTGGGGGATAACCAATTTGACAGCACAACTCTTCTTT. The chain couples TRDV2 to TRDJ2; 11 positions match TRDD3. TCRdb leaves out the J gene; it was filled in here by matching the DNA to germline. V lost 1 base and J lost 1; bases outside the gene matches: 10. CDR1 is GEAIGNYY and CDR2 is EKD in the germline V gene. The CDR3 has 19 residues.

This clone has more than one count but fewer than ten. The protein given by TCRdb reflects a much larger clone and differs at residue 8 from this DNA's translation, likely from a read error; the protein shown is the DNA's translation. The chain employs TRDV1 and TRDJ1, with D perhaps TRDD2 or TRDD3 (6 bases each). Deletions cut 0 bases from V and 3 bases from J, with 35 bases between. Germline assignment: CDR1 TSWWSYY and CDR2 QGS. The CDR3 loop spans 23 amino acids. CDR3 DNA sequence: TGTGCTCTTGGGGAACTAGTGCCCTACCGTCCTACGACGGCGTACTGGGTCCCCGATAAACTCATCTTT. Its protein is CALGELVPYRPTTAYWVPDKLIF.

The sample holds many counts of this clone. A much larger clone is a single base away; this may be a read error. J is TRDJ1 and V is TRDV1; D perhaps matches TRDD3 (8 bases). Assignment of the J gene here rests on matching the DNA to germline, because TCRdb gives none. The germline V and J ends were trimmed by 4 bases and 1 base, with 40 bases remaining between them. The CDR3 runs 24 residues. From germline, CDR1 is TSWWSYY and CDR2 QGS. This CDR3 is CALGAFSYQGMYWGPLPATDKLIF. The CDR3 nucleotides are TGTGCTCTTGGGGCTTTTTCCTACCAGGGAATGTACTGGGGGCCCCTCCCTGCCACCGATAAACTCATCTTT.

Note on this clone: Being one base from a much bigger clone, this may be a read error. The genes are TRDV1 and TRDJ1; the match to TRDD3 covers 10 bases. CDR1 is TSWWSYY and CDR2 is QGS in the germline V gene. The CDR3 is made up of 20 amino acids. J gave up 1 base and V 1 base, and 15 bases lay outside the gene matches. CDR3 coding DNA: TGTGCTCTTGGGGAACCCCTCACCCTAAGTACTGGGGGATGCACCGATAAACTCATCTTT. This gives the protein CALGEPLTLSTGGCTDKLIF.

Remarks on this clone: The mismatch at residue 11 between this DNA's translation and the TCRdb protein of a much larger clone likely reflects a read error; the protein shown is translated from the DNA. CDR3 residues: CALRYVSWYSPDKLIF. CDR3 bases: TGTGCTCTTAGGTACGTAAGCTGGTATTCTCCCGATAAACTCATCTTT. The gene calls are TRDV1 and TRDJ1; D remains unclear. Germline matching of the DNA provided the J gene here, since TCRdb leaves it blank. The CDR3 sequence is 16 residues long. With 8 bases removed from V and 3 bases from J, the gap between germline ends came to 22 bases. Looked up from germline, CDR1 is TSWWSYY and CDR2 is QGS.

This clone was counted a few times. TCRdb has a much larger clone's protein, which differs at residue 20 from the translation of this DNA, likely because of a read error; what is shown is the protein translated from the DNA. CDR3: CACDTFLPTGGYSPNTDKLTF. CDR3 bases: TGTGCCTGTGACACCTTTCTACCTACTGGGGGATACTCCCCAAACACCGATAAACTCACCTTT. The gene calls are TRDV2 and TRDJ1, with 12 bases that match TRDD3. There are 21 residues in the CDR3. Germline V lookup: CDR1 GEAIGNYY, CDR2 EKD.

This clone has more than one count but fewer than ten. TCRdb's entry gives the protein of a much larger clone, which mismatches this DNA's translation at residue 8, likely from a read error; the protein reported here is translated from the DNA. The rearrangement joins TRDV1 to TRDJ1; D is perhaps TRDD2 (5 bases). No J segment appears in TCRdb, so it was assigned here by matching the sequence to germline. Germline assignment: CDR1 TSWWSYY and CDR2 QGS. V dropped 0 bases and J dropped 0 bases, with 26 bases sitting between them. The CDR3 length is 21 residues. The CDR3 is CALGELLLAYVVPQYTDKLIF. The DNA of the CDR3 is TGTGCTCTTGGGGAACTACTACTCGCCTACGTTGTTCCGCAGTACACCGATAAACTCATCTTT.

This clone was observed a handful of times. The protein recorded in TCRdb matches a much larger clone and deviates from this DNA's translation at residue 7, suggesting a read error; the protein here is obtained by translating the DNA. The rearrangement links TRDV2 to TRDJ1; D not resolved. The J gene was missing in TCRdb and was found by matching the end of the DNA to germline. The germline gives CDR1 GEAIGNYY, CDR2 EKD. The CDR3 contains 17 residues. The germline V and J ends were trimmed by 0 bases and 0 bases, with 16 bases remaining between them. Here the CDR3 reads CACDTVTSPGYTDKLIF. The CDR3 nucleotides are TGTGCCTGTGACACCGTGACCTCTCCGGGGTACACCGATAAACTCATCTTT.

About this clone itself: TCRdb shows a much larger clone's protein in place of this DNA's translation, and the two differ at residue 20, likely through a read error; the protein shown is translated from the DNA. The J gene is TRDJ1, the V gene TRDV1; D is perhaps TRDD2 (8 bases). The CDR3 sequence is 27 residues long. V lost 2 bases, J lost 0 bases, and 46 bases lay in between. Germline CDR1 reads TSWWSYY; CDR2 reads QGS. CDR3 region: CALGERRPSYLGRTMYWGWAYTDKLIF. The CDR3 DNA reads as TGTGCTCTTGGGGAAAGAAGGCCTTCCTATTTAGGAAGAACCATGTACTGGGGATGGGCTTACACCGATAAACTCATCTTT.

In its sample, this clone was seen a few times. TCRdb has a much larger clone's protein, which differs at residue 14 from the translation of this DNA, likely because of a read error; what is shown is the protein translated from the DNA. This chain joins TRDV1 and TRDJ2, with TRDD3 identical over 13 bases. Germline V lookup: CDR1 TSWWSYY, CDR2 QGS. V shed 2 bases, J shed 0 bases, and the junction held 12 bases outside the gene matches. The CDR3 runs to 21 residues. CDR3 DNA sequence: TGTGCTCTTGGGGAAGTCTTCCTGGACTGGGGGATACGCCCTTTGACAGCACAACTCTTCTTT. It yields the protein CALGEVFLDWGIRPLTAQLFF.

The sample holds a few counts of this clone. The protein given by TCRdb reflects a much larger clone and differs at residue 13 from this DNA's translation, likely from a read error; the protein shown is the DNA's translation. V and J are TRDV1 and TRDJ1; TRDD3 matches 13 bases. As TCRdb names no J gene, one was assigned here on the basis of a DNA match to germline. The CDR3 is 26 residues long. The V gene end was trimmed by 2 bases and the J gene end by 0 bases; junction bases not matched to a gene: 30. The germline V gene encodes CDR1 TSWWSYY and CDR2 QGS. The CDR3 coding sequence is TGTGCTCTTGGGGAAGTTAAGGCCGGGCTAACGAACGTACTGGGGGATACGCGAGGCCACACCGATAAACTCATCTTT. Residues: CALGEVKAGLTNVLGDTRGHTDKLIF.

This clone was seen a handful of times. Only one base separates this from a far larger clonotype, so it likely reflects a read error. CDR3 sequence reads: CALGEVSPVQFLLGDTSPQYTDKLIF. The CDR3 DNA reads TGTGCTCTCGGGGAAGTTAGCCCGGTCCAATTCCTCCTGGGGGATACGTCGCCCCAGTACACCGATAAACTCATCTTT. The chain is built from TRDV1 and TRDJ1; 12 bases match TRDD3. TCRdb carries no J gene annotation; the J gene was assigned here by matching the DNA with germline. The CDR3 loop spans 26 amino acids. In germline, CDR1 is TSWWSYY, CDR2 QGS.

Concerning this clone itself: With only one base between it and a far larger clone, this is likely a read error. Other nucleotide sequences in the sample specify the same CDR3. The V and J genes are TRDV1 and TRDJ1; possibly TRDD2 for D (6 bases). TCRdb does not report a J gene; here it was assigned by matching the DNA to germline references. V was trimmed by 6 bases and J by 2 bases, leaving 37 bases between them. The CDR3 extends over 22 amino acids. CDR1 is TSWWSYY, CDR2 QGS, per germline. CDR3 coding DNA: TGTGCTCTTGGTAAGACCCCATTCTTCCTCACCAATTTAGCGTCTCCAACCGATAAACTCATCTTT. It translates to CALGKTPFFLTNLASPTDKLIF.

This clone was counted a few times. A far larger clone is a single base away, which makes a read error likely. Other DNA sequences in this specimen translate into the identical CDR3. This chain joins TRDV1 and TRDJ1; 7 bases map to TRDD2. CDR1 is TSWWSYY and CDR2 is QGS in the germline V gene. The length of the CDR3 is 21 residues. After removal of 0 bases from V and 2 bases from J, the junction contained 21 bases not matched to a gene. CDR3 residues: CALGELQLPILVLRRTDKLIF. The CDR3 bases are TGTGCTCTTGGGGAACTTCAGCTTCCTATTCTTGTACTCCGCCGGACCGATAAACTCATCTTT.

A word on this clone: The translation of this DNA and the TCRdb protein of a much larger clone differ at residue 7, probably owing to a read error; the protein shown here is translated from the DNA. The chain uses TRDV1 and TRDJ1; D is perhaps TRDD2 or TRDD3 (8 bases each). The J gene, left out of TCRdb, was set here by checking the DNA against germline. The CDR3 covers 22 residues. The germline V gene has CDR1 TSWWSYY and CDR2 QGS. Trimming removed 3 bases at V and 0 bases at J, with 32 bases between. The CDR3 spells CALGDPAGFLPVLGAYTDKLIF. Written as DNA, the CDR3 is TGTGCTCTTGGGGACCCGGCGGGCTTCCTACCGGTACTGGGGGCCTACACCGATAAACTCATCTTT.

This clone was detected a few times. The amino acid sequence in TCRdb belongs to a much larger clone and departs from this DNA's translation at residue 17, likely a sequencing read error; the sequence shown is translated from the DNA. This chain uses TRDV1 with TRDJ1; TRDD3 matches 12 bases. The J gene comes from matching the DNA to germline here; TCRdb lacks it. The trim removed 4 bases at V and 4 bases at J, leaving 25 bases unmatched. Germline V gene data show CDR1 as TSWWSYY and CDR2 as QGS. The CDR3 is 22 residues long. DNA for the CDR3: TGTGCTCTTGGGGGAAGAGCACCCCCTAACTGGGGGATACTCTTCAACAACGATAAACTCATCTTT. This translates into CALGGRAPPNWGILFNNDKLIF.

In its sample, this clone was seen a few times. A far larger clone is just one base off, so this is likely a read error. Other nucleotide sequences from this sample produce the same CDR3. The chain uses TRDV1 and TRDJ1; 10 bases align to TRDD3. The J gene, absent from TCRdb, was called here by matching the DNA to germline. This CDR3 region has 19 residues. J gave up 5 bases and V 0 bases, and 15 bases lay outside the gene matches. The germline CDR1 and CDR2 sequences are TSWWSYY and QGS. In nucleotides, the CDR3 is TGTGCTCTTGGGGAACTTCGACTCTCCCACTGGGGGATTTTGGATAAACTCATCTTT. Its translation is CALGELRLSHWGILDKLIF.

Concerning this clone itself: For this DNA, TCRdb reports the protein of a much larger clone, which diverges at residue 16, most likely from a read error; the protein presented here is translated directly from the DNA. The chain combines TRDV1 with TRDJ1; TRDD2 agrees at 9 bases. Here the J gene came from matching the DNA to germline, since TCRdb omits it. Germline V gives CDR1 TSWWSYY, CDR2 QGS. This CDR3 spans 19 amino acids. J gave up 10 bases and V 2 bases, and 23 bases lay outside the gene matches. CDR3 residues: CALGEGGPFLRSGYPALIF. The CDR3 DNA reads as TGTGCTCTTGGGGAAGGTGGACCCTTCCTACGAAGTGGATACCCGGCACTCATCTTT.